The clone carrying this T cell receptor (beta chain) was seen only once. Trimming pared 4 bases from V and 12 bases from J, leaving 15 bases between. Germline-derived CDR1 and CDR2 are MGHRA and YSYEKL. There are 12 residues in the CDR3. This entry belongs to a study of blood T cell repertoires in COVID-19. Generated by immunoSEQ multiplex PCR, the TCRdb table keeps only in-frame clones and is missing some. Among roughly 250,000 clones listed, about nine tenths were seen once. The chain recombines TRBV4-1 with TRBJ1-1, with a weak D call TRBD1 (5 bases). Sequencing input: PBMCs or T cells enriched from blood (not recorded which). This clonotype originated in a woman aged 25 to 39 with acute COVID-19. The CDR3 reads CASSPNGGRSFF. CDR3 bases: TGCGCCAGCAGCCCCAACGGGGGGAGATCTTTCTTT.